This TCR beta chain comes out of a study of cytomegalovirus exposure and HLA in healthy donors. Overall study results and limits: The authors later found TCR association rates varying by HLA locus, with DRB1 most and HLA-C fewest.

The PCR used 60 Vbeta and 13 Jbeta primers. Assay used: immunoSEQ multiplex PCR; TCRdb lists only in-frame clones, some missing. In the table there are some 140,000 clones, 65% to 80% of which are singletons. Points on this clone: Its antigen is still unknown.

Germline-derived CDR1 and CDR2 are MRHNA and SNTAGT. This CDR3 contains 16 residues. V was pared by 8 bases and J by 6 bases, with 14 bases of the junction left unmatched. The sequence was obtained from a woman aged 50 to 60 in good health and CMV-seropositive. The chain is built from TRBV6-4 and TRBJ2-2, with 8 bases lining up with TRBD1. The sample was PBMCs. CDR3 sequence: CASAPDRVERAGELFF. The CDR3 coding sequence is TGTGCCAGCGCTCCGGACAGGGTAGAGCGGGCCGGGGAGCTGTTTTTT.